The present entry profiles one T cell receptor beta chain with its context. In the original processing: Reference gene primer amplification gave estimated nucleated cell counts. Clones were read by immunoSEQ multiplex PCR, and TCRdb kept only the in-frame ones, dropping some. V and J calls and clone size come straight from that table; D and trimming were deduced from the DNA. The data contain 80,000 to 95,000 clones, roughly 87% of them singletons. This sample was included in a study of blood T cell repertoires in COVID-19. Turning to the study itself: In each case, the material was cDNA or gDNA derived from T cells, B-cell-depleted T cells, or PBMCs.

Germline V lookup: CDR1 ENHRY, CDR2 SYGVKD. This CDR3 is built from 16 residues. V was clipped by 3 bases and J by 1 base, with 15 bases between them. V usage is TRBV10-3 and J usage is TRBJ1-1, with TRBD1 as a possible D gene (6 bases). Sequenced material: peripheral blood. This TCR came from a woman aged 45-59 years with active or convalescent COVID-19. The CDR3 DNA is TGTGCCATCAGTGACACTTCAGGGGACACGAACACTGAAGCTTTCTTT. It codes for CAISDTSGDTNTEAFF.